The following is a TCR beta chain sequence with its context. Its antigen is still unknown. The CDR3 ends on some other residue instead of the conserved phenylalanine or tryptophan, so this is likely a read error. The data were taken from a study of blood T cells in healthy people across ages. Donors each provided 8 to 10 milliliters of peripheral blood. Alongside a J-beta primer mix, a sample-barcoded 5' primer served in a second PCR lasting roughly 6 to 12 cycles. From the 5' RACE reads, TCRdb called clonotypes with MiXCR, one entry per CDR3 protein. This table holds roughly 1.6 million distinct CDR3 sequences, roughly 32% found once. Study-wide findings and caveats: Any conclusive comparison of naive versus antigen-experienced cells was prevented by using unsorted PBMCs. Possibly, changes in expanded clonotypes were confounded because donor CMV status was unknown. Underestimates were what the diversity estimates from one million T cells were considered to be.

With 7 bases clipped from V and 4 bases from J, the junction kept 9 bases outside the gene matches. Germline V gives CDR1 SGDLS, CDR2 YYNGEE. CDR3 size: 14 residues. The J gene is TRBJ1-2, the V gene TRBV9; the match to TRBD1 covers 8 bases. The sample comprised blood. This sequence was found in a woman aged 25 to 45 in good health. CDR3 loop: CASGPDRETYGYTL. The CDR3 DNA reads TGTGCCAGCGGCCCGGACAGGGAGACCTATGGCTACACCCTC.